The 9 T cell receptor beta chains reported below all come from one sample, sequenced in a study of CD8 T cells in ankylosing spondylitis. Their target antigens are unknown. Study-wide points: It appeared that ankylosing spondylitis blood was characterized by a TCR beta motif of under ten highly homologous variants.

A single record per CDR3 protein comes from TCRdb applying MiXCR to the 5' RACE reads. Of roughly 300,000 distinct CDR3 sequences in the sample, less than 10% were seen once. Source material: blood, either unsorted or a sorted T cell fraction (not recorded which). The receptors were gathered from a male donor with ankylosing spondylitis.

This clonotype was counted only a few times. CDR3: CASSGQGIGQPQHF. The CDR3 nucleotides read TGTGCCAGCAGCGGACAGGGAATAGGGCAGCCCCAGCATTTT. The genes are TRBV6-1 and TRBJ1-5, with TRBD1 identical over 8 bases. The V segment lost 6 bases and the J segment 7 bases; nucleotides outside the gene matches: 8. Germline CDR1 reads MNHNS; CDR2 reads SASEGT. The CDR3 is 14 residues long.

The rearrangement uses TRBV4-3 and TRBJ2-3, with 8 bases fitting TRBD1. The CDR3 loop spans 16 amino acids. Germline V lookup: CDR1 LGHNA, CDR2 YSLEER. V shed 5 bases, J shed 4 bases, and the junction held 11 bases outside the gene matches. CDR3 nucleotide sequence: TGCGCCAGCAGCAGCCGAACAGGGGGTCGGGCAGATACGCAGTATTTT. Translating gives CASSSRTGGRADTQYF.

This clonotype came up a few times. The rearrangement uses TRBV11-3 and TRBJ2-1; TRBD2 matches at 8 bases. The CDR3 covers 16 residues. Germline trimming cut 3 bases from V and 4 bases from J; bases unmatched to any gene: 8. The germline V gene has CDR1 SGHNT and CDR2 YENEEA. CDR3 bases: TGTGCCAGCAGCTTCAGGGCGGGAGGCGCGTACAATGAGCAGTTCTTC. Encoded protein: CASSFRAGGAYNEQFF.

This chain connects TRBV27 to TRBJ2-7; perhaps D is TRBD1 or TRBD2 (5 bases each). This CDR3 region has 11 residues. V gave up 6 bases and J gave up 4 bases, with 7 bases separating them. Germline assignment: CDR1 MNHEY and CDR2 SMNVEV (reference sequence). CDR3 region: CASRGVYEQYF. As DNA, the CDR3 is TGTGCCAGCAGGGGGGTTTACGAGCAGTACTTC.

V usage is TRBV4-3 and J usage is TRBJ1-1, with no clear D. The CDR3 extends over 16 amino acids. V lost 1 base, J lost 1 base, and 13 bases lay in between. CDR1 LGHNA and CDR2 YSLEER come from the germline V gene. The CDR3 DNA reads TGCGCCAGCAGCCAAGCCCCCGGAGGCAGGAACACTGAAGCTTTCTTT. This codes for CASSQAPGGRNTEAFF.

The gene calls are TRBV11-3 and TRBJ2-1; 8 bases match TRBD2. Looked up from germline, CDR1 is SGHNT and CDR2 is YENEEA. CDR3 length: 15 amino acids. V was clipped by 1 base and J by 6 bases; unmatched bases: 5. The DNA for the CDR3 is TGTGCCAGCAGCTTAGGAACGACTAGCGTCAATGAGCAGTTCTTC. Translated, it gives CASSLGTTSVNEQFF.

The genes are TRBV7-3 and TRBJ2-1; D is undetermined. Germline V gene sequence: CDR1 SGHTA, CDR2 FQGTGA. The germline V and J ends were trimmed by 8 bases and 8 bases, with 10 bases remaining between them. This CDR3 has 11 amino acids. The CDR3 spells CASGYSDEQFF. The CDR3 DNA reads as TGTGCCAGCGGATATTCGGATGAGCAGTTCTTC.

This clonotype was seen at least ten times. DNA for the CDR3: TGTGCCAGCAGTTACGGTCCGTCTACGGGGATTGAGCCCTATCGTGGCTACACCTTC. This gives the protein CASSYGPSTGIEPYRGYTF. The gene calls are TRBV6-5 and TRBJ1-2; D is unclear. There are 19 residues in the CDR3. V was clipped by 2 bases and J by 7 bases, with 29 bases between them. Germline V CDR1 and CDR2: MNHEY, SVGAGI.

This clonotype was observed a handful of times. The chain is built from TRBV13 and TRBJ1-3; no clear D gene. V was trimmed by 2 bases and J by 0 bases, leaving 8 bases between them. The CDR3 is 15 amino acids. Germline CDR1 PRHDT, CDR2 FYEKMQ (reference sequence). The CDR3 DNA follows: TGTGCCAGCAGCTTATGGTACAGCTCTGGAAACACCATATATTTT. Translating gives CASSLWYSSGNTIYF.